The rows below give T cell receptor beta chains drawn from one sample of a study of identical twins. TCRdb recomputed calls from the 5' RACE reads with MiXCR, one row per CDR3 protein. Of 1.5 million to 2 million distinct CDR3 sequences listed, about 30% are singletons. Sequencing was carried out using cord blood. These receptors came from a newborn girl in good health. Each CDR3 is given with its conserved first and last residue. The D gene is left open where the match is weak. Clone sizes are given selectively: once, few, many, or a class where the clone is expanded.

d_gene	j_gene	abundance	v_gene	CDR3aa	CDR3nt
TRBD1	TRBJ2-7	many	TRBV28	CASSFPDRVVEQYF	TGTGCCAGCAGTTTCCCGGACAGGGTGGTCGAGCAGTACTTC
TRBD1	TRBJ1-5	-	TRBV28	CASSADRVRNQPQHF	TGTGCCAGCAGTGCAGACAGGGTTAGAAATCAGCCCCAGCATTTT
-	TRBJ1-1	few	TRBV5-1	CASSLAQWTEMNTEAFF	TGCGCCAGCAGCTTGGCCCAATGGACAGAGATGAACACTGAAGCTTTCTTT
-	TRBJ2-3	few	TRBV20-1	CSARYLGADTQYF	TGCAGTGCTAGATACCTAGGGGCAGATACGCAGTATTTT
-	TRBJ2-3	few	TRBV9	CASSVGQGASTDTQYF	TGTGCCAGCAGCGTAGGTCAAGGAGCTTCCACAGATACGCAGTATTTT
TRBD2	TRBJ2-3	-	TRBV6-5	CASSYVGLAGPSSTDTQYF	TGTGCCAGCAGTTACGTTGGACTAGCGGGGCCTAGTAGCACAGATACGCAGTATTTT
TRBD1	TRBJ2-5	few	TRBV25-1	CASSRIWDRKETQYF	TGTGCCAGCAGCCGAATTTGGGACAGAAAAGAGACCCAGTACTTC
-	TRBJ1-1	few	TRBV6-1	CASSITLGAEAFF	TGTGCCAGCAGTATTACCCTGGGGGCTGAAGCTTTCTTT
TRBD2	TRBJ2-1	-	TRBV2	CASREGLAGGDEQFF	TGTGCCAGCAGGGAGGGACTAGCGGGAGGGGATGAGCAGTTCTTC
TRBD1	TRBJ1-5	-	TRBV19	CASSKKTGGSNQPQHF	TGTGCCAGTAGTAAAAAAACAGGGGGCAGCAATCAGCCCCAGCATTTT
-	TRBJ2-3	-	TRBV24-1	CATSDSWSTDTQYF	TGTGCCACCAGTGATAGTTGGAGCACAGATACGCAGTATTTT
-	TRBJ2-7	few	TRBV20-1	CSAITSTGYEQYF	TGCAGTGCTATCACTAGTACAGGCTACGAGCAGTACTTC
-	TRBJ2-7	few	TRBV10-3	CAISESGEVWGEQYF	TGTGCCATCAGTGAGTCCGGGGAAGTTTGGGGCGAGCAGTACTTC
-	TRBJ2-1	many	TRBV21-1	CASSKESIWKKTYNEQFF	TGTGCCAGCAGCAAAGAAAGTATCTGGAAGAAGACCTACAATGAGCAGTTCTTC
-	TRBJ1-1	-	TRBV2	CASSEKMAFF	TGTGCCAGCAGTGAAAAGATGGCTTTCTTT
-	TRBJ1-4	-	TRBV29-1	CSVVTSPGEKLFF	TGCAGCGTTGTAACCTCCCCGGGCGAAAAACTGTTTTTT
-	TRBJ2-1	-	TRBV25-1	CASSIRGVSSYNEQFF	TGTGCCAGCAGTATAAGAGGGGTGAGCTCCTACAATGAGCAGTTCTTC
-	TRBJ1-6	few	TRBV9	CASSVQSSYNSPLHF	TGTGCCAGCAGCGTACAGAGCTCCTATAATTCACCCCTCCACTTT
TRBD2	TRBJ2-3	-	TRBV7-2	CASSLSPRLAGTDTQYF	TGTGCCAGCAGCTTATCCCCGCGACTAGCGGGCACAGATACGCAGTATTTT
-	TRBJ2-4	few	TRBV21-1	CASILTLAKNIQYF	TGTGCCAGCATCCTAACCTTAGCCAAAAACATTCAGTACTTC
TRBD2	TRBJ2-3	few	TRBV20-1	CSATTSGDTDTQYF	TGCAGTGCCACGACTAGCGGGGACACAGATACGCAGTATTTT
-	TRBJ2-3	few	TRBV6-1	CASSEAVLAWGTDTQYF	TGTGCCAGCAGTGAAGCTGTACTAGCATGGGGCACAGATACGCAGTATTTT
-	TRBJ1-4	-	TRBV6-1	CASSEARGEKLFF	TGTGCCAGCAGTGAAGCCAGGGGTGAAAAACTGTTTTTT
-	TRBJ2-1	-	TRBV28	CASRRTGLYNEQFF	TGTGCCAGCAGGCGTACGGGACTTTACAATGAGCAGTTCTTC
-	TRBJ2-1	few	TRBV7-9	CASSSTRISYNEQFF	TGTGCCAGCAGCTCGACTAGAATCTCCTACAATGAGCAGTTCTTC
-	TRBJ1-6	-	TRBV19	CASSIKDNSPLHF	TGTGCCAGTAGTATTAAGGACAATTCACCCCTCCACTTT
-	TRBJ2-4	-	TRBV28	CASSFLVGGRDRRNIQYF	TGTGCCAGCAGTTTCCTCGTCGGGGGGCGGGACCGTAGAAACATTCAGTACTTC
TRBD1	TRBJ1-2	-	TRBV6-6	CASREDRVHGYTF	TGTGCCAGCAGGGAGGACAGGGTACATGGCTACACCTTC
-	TRBJ1-5	few	TRBV20-1	CSARVGSYQPQHF	TGCAGTGCTAGAGTGGGAAGCTATCAGCCCCAGCATTTT
TRBD1	TRBJ1-1	-	TRBV6-1	CASALRTGALNTEAFF	TGTGCCAGCGCCCTTAGGACAGGGGCCTTGAACACTGAAGCTTTCTTT
TRBD2	TRBJ2-3	few	TRBV20-1	CSASSGAWYTQYF	TGCAGTGCTAGTAGCGGGGCCTGGTATACGCAGTATTTT
-	TRBJ2-7	-	TRBV28	CASSWVRRAEQYF	TGTGCCAGCAGTTGGGTCCGTCGGGCCGAGCAGTACTTC
-	TRBJ1-2	-	TRBV4-1	CASSQYPQQNYGYTF	TGCGCCAGCAGCCAATACCCACAGCAAAACTATGGCTACACCTTC
-	TRBJ2-1	many	TRBV12-3/TRBV12-4	CASSLGRTTLYNEQFF	TGTGCCAGCAGTTTAGGGCGGACTACCCTTTACAATGAGCAGTTCTTC
TRBD1	TRBJ2-7	-	TRBV20-1	CSAFSGTGPYEQYF	TGCAGTGCTTTCTCCGGGACAGGACCATACGAGCAGTACTTC
-	TRBJ2-6	-	TRBV12-3/TRBV12-4	CASSLTRRSGANVLTF	TGTGCCAGCAGTTTGACACGTCGATCGGGGGCCAACGTCCTGACTTTC
TRBD2	TRBJ2-3	-	TRBV12-3/TRBV12-4	CASRRTSGGPLTDTQYF	TGTGCCAGCAGGCGTACTAGCGGGGGGCCTCTCACAGATACGCAGTATTTT